The 18 T cell receptor beta chains in this list originate from one sample, sequenced in a study of blood T cell repertoires in COVID-19. Sequencing used immunoSEQ multiplex PCR; TCRdb keeps in-frame clones, though not all of them. The sample carries a few hundred thousand clones, about four fifths recorded once. Specimen: peripheral blood. All receptors derive from an elderly woman with acute or convalescent COVID-19.

This clone was seen just once. V gene TRBV30 combines with J gene TRBJ1-4; D possibly corresponds to TRBD1 (5 bases). In germline, CDR1 is GTSNPN, CDR2 SVGIG (reference sequence). This CDR3 has 17 residues. V shed 0 bases and J shed 0 bases, with 14 bases lying between them. The CDR3 is CAWSVLGGLATNEKLFF. The CDR3 region has the DNA TGTGCCTGGAGTGTACTGGGGGGACTTGCAACTAATGAAAAACTGTTTTTT.

In its sample, this clone was seen once. The rearrangement joins TRBV29-1 to TRBJ1-1; TRBD1 is a possible D gene (6 bases). This CDR3 is built from 13 residues. Germline V lookup: CDR1 SQVTM, CDR2 ANQGSEA. Deletions cut 5 bases from V and 0 bases from J, with 10 bases between. Here the CDR3 reads CSVQQGMNTEAFF. The CDR3 DNA sequence: TGCAGCGTTCAACAGGGCATGAACACTGAAGCTTTCTTT.

The V call is TRBV5-1, the J call TRBJ2-5, with D maybe TRBD1 (7 bases). V shed 1 base and J shed 5 bases, with 15 bases lying between them. The CDR3 is 15 residues long. Looked up from germline, CDR1 is SGHRS and CDR2 is YFSETQ. CDR3 region: CASSLRLAGGETQYF. The CDR3 region has the DNA TGCGCCAGCAGCTTGCGTCTAGCAGGGGGGGAGACCCAGTACTTC.

The V and J genes are TRBV19 and TRBJ2-3; D unclear. Trimming removed 5 bases at V and 2 bases at J, with 5 bases between. Germline V CDR1 and CDR2: LNHDA, SQIVND (reference sequence). CDR3 length equals 12 residues. CDR3 residues: CASSVYTDTQYF. As DNA, the CDR3 is TGTGCCAGTAGTGTCTACACAGATACGCAGTATTTT.

V is TRBV19 and J is TRBJ1-5; D not certain. CDR3 size: 15 residues. Looked up from germline, CDR1 is LNHDA and CDR2 is SQIVND (reference sequence). V lost 8 bases and J 4 bases, leaving 18 bases between the germline ends. CDR3 amino acids: CASQHPNRGNQPQHF. The CDR3 DNA sequence: TGTGCCAGTCAACACCCCAACCGGGGAAATCAGCCCCAGCATTTT. Full variable domain (remainder filled in from reference TRBV19 and TRBJ1-5): DGGITQSPKYLFRKEGQNVTLSCEQNLNHDAMYWYRQDPGQGLRLIYYSQIVNDFQKGDIAEGYSVSREKKESFPLTVTSAQKNPTAFYLCASQHPNRGNQPQHFGDGTRLSIL.

The chain has TRBV6-1 and TRBJ1-2; no reliable D call. Germline-derived CDR1 and CDR2 are MNHNS and SASEGT. The V gene lost 0 bases and the J gene lost 6 bases, with 20 bases spanning the gap. The CDR3 extends over 17 amino acids. Here the CDR3 DNA reads TGTGCCAGCAGTGAAGCGCCAAGTCAGCCCGGGTCTGATGGCTACACCTTC. It codes for CASSEAPSQPGSDGYTF.

This clone has just a few counts. V usage is TRBV18 and J usage is TRBJ2-7; TRBD2 is a possible D gene (5 bases). V shed 2 bases and J shed 0 bases, with 17 bases lying between them. In germline, CDR1 is KGHSH, CDR2 LQKENI. The CDR3 runs to 17 residues. The CDR3 DNA reads TGTGCCAGCTCACCATCCGGAGGCACATTAAGCTCCTACGAGCAGTACTTC. Translated, it gives CASSPSGGTLSSYEQYF. Full variable domain (outside the CDR3, taken from reference TRBV18 and TRBJ2-7): NAGVMQNPRHLVRRRGQEARLRCSPMKGHSHVYWYRQLPEEGLKFMVYLQKENIIDESGMPKERFSAEFPKEGPSILRIQQVVRGDSAAYFCASSPSGGTLSSYEQYFGPGTRLTVT.

The chain carries TRBV6-4 and TRBJ1-5, with D possibly TRBD1 on 5 matching bases. The germline CDR1 and CDR2 sequences are MRHNA and SNTAGT. V was clipped by 7 bases and J by 0 bases, with 16 bases between them. The CDR3 contains 16 residues. The CDR3 is CASTALSGDSNQPQHF. The CDR3 DNA reads as TGTGCCAGCACGGCCCTATCGGGGGATAGCAATCAGCCCCAGCATTTT.

This rearrangement joins TRBV7-3 to TRBJ2-1, with 8 bases fitting TRBD2. Germline CDR1 SGHTA, CDR2 FQGTGA. The CDR3 totals 15 residues. V trimming: 5 bases; J trimming: 5 bases; junction bases outside the gene matches: 8. The CDR3 nucleotides are TGTGCCAGCAGCCAAGGGCGGGGGGCCGACAATGAGCAGTTCTTC. Translating it yields CASSQGRGADNEQFF.

This chain uses TRBV9 with TRBJ2-2; D might be TRBD1 (6 bases). V was cut by 2 bases and J by 7 bases, with 9 bases left in between. CDR1 and CDR2 from the germline V gene are SGDLS and YYNGEE. The CDR3 loop spans 13 amino acids. The chain's CDR3 is CASSVQGSGELFF. DNA for the CDR3: TGTGCCAGCAGCGTCCAGGGGAGCGGGGAGCTGTTTTTT.

This chain joins TRBV9 and TRBJ2-2; TRBD2 agrees at 9 bases. V trimming: 4 bases; J trimming: 3 bases; junction bases outside the gene matches: 4. The germline gives CDR1 SGDLS, CDR2 YYNGEE. The CDR3 runs to 15 residues. Here the CDR3 reads CASSPSSGDTGELFF. CDR3 bases: TGTGCCAGCAGCCCGTCTAGCGGGGACACCGGGGAGCTGTTTTTT.

The chain employs TRBV28 and TRBJ1-1; weak D call: TRBD1 (6 bases). Trimming removed 4 bases at V and 2 bases at J, with 17 bases between. CDR3 length: 16 residues. CDR1 MDHEN and CDR2 SYDVKM come from the germline V gene. The CDR3 loop reads CASSYNREIFNTEAFF. The CDR3 DNA follows: TGTGCCAGCAGTTATAACAGGGAGATCTTTAACACTGAAGCTTTCTTT.

The chain joins TRBV7-9 to TRBJ1-1; no definite D call. Trimming shortened V by 4 bases and J by 4 bases, and 7 bases separated the two germline ends. Per the germline V gene, CDR1 is SEHNR and CDR2 is FQNEAQ (reference sequence). The CDR3 is made up of 12 amino acids. CDR3 region: CASSSTGTEAFF. CDR3 coding DNA: TGTGCCAGCAGCTCCACCGGCACTGAAGCTTTCTTT.

This chain connects TRBV5-1 to TRBJ1-3; the match to TRBD1 covers 9 bases. The CDR3 totals 14 residues. The trim removed 3 bases at V and 7 bases at J, leaving 5 bases unmatched. Germline V gives CDR1 SGHRS, CDR2 YFSETQ. The DNA of the CDR3 is TGCGCCAGCAGCTCGAGTGGGACAGGGAACACCATATATTTT. Translating it yields CASSSSGTGNTIYF.

The chain carries TRBV7-9 and TRBJ1-2; 7 bases match TRBD1. Germline loops: CDR1 SEHNR, CDR2 FQNEAQ (reference sequence). This CDR3 contains 12 residues. J gave up 7 bases and V 6 bases, and 5 bases lay outside the gene matches. CDR3 DNA sequence: TGTGCCAGCAGGGAACAGGGGATTGGCTACACCTTC. Its protein is CASREQGIGYTF. Full variable domain (outside the CDR3, taken from reference TRBV7-9 and TRBJ1-2): DTGVSQNPRHKITKRGQNVTFRCDPISEHNRLYWYRQTLGQGPEFLTYFQNEAQLEKSRLLSDRFSAERPKGSFSTLEIQRTEQGDSAMYLCASREQGIGYTFGSGTRLTVV.

In this sample, this clone turned up once. V gene TRBV15 combines with J gene TRBJ2-7, with a weak D call TRBD1 (5 bases). Germline V gene lookup returns CDR1 LNHNV and CDR2 YYDKDF (reference sequence). The CDR3 totals 17 residues. Trimming removed 1 base at V and 0 bases at J, with 16 bases between. CDR3 protein: CATSRGRTGLSSYEQYF. The CDR3 DNA follows: TGTGCCACCAGCAGAGGTCGCACAGGCTTAAGCTCCTACGAGCAGTACTTC.

In this sample, this clone turned up many times. This rearrangement joins TRBV10-1 to TRBJ2-1; 7 nucleotides agree with TRBD1. Germline CDR1 reads WNHNN; CDR2 reads SYGVQD (reference sequence). Trimming cost V 0 bases and J 6 bases; bases outside gene matches: 2. CDR3 length: 14 amino acids. CDR3: CASSESRQGNEQFF. The CDR3 bases are TGCGCCAGCAGTGAGTCTCGACAGGGCAATGAGCAGTTCTTC.

The chain uses TRBV29-1 and TRBJ2-1; D is perhaps TRBD1 (5 bases). V lost 2 bases, J lost 2 bases, and 10 bases lay in between. The length of the CDR3 is 14 residues. From germline, CDR1 is SQVTM and CDR2 ANQGSEA. The DNA of the CDR3 is TGCAGCGTTGAAAATAGGGGTACCTACAATGAGCAGTTCTTC. This codes for CSVENRGTYNEQFF.